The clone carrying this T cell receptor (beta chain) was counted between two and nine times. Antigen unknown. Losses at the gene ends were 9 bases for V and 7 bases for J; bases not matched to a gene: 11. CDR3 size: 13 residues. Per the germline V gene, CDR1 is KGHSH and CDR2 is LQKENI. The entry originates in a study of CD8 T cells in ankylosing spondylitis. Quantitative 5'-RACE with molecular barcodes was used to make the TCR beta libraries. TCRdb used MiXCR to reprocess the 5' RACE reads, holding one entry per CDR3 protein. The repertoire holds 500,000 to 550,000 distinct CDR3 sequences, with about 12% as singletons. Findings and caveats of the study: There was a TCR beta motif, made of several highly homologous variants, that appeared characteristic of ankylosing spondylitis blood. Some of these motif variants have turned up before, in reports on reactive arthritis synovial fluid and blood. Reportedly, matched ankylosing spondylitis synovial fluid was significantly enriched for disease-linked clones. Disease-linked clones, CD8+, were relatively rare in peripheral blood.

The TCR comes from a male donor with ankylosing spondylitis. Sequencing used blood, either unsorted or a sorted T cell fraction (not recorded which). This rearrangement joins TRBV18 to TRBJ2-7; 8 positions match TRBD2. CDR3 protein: CASQPREGWEQYF. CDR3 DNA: TGTGCCAGTCAGCCCCGGGAGGGGTGGGAGCAGTACTTC.